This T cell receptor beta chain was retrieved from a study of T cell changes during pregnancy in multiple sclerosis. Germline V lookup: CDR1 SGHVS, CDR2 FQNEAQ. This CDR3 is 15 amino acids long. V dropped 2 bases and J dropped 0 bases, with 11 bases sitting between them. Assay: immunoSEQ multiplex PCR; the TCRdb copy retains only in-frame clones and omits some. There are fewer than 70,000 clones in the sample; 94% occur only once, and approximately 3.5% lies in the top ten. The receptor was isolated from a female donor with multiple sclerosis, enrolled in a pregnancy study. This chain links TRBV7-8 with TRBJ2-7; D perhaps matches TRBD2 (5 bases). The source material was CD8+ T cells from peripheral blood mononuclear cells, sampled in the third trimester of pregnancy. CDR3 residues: CASSLPAESSYEQYF. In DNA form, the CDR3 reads TGTGCCAGCAGCTTACCAGCGGAGAGCTCCTACGAGCAGTACTTC.